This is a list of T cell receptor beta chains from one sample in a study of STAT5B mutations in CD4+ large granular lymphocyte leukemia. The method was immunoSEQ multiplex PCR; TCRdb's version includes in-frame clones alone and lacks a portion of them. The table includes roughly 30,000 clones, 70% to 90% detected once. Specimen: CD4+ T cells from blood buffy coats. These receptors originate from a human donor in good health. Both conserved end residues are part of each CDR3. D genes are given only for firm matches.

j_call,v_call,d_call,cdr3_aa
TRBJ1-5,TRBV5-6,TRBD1,CASSLGRDRGTYSNQPQHF
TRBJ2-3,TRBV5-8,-,CASSLAGRLVVDTQYF
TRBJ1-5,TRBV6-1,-,CASSEPNQPQHF
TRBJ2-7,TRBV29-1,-,CSVRTVSYEQYF
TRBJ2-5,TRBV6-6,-,CASSYGVGETQYF
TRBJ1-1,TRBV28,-,CASSFGGGIGTEAFF
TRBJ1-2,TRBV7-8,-,CASSLDLQFRGYTF
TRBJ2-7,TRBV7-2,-,CASHLGGSGPREQYF
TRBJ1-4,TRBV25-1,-,CASSKEKLFF
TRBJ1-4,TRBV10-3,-,CAISEGQPTNEKLFF
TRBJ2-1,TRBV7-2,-,CASSLRIELRGHEQFF
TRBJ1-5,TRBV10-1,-,CASTLEPQHF
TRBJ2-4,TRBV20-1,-,CSARAPWGQYF
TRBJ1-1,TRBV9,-,CASSSRGRNTEAFF
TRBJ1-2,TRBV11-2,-,CASSQGRNYGYTF
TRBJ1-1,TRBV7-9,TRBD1,CASNPTGAYTEAFF
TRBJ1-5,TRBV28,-,CASTPLNQPQHF
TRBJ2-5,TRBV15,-,CATSRETAGQETQYF
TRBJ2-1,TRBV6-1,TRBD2,CASSSRAGVDEQFF
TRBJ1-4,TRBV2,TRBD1,CASRSPKGGSSEKLFF
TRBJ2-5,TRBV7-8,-,CASSPLSGSAPSRQYF
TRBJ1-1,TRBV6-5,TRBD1,CASSLSYRGETEAFF
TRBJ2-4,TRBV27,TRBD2,CASSSSGTSGVAKNIQYF
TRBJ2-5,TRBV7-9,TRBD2,CASSLDSGSRETQYF
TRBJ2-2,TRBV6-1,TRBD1,CASTRQGGNTGELFF
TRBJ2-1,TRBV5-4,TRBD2,CASSPLAGISNEQFF
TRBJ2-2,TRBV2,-,CASKSLAMGSGELFF
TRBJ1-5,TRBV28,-,CASSFGQSNQPQHF
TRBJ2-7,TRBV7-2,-,CASSLAIGVSSYEQYF
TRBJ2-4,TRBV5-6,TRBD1,CASSWGGTGSAKNIQYF
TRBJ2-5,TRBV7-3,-,CASSLTPGAAETQYF
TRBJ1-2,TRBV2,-,CASSRGAGYTF
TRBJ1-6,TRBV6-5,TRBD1,CASSDREGSPLHF
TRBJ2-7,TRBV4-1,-,CASSQVAVPPEQYF
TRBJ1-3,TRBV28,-,CASSISSKFSGNTIYF
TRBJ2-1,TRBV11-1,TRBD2,CASSFGRATWGNEQFF
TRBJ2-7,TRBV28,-,CAESSPYEQYF
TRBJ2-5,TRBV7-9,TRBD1,CASRLTGAAGETQYF
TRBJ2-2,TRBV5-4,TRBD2,CASRTGAGGWDTGELFF
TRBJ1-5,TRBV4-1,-,CASSQDGGWQPQHF
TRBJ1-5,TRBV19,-,CASSISRLNSNQPQHF
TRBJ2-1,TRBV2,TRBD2,CASSGLAGGGEQFF
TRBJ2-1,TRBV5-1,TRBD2,CATSVTSGTDEQFF
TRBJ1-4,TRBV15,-,CATSRTPTVPNEKLFF
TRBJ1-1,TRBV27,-,CASSALGFSTEAFF
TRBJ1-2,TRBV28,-,CASMGDRPYGYTF